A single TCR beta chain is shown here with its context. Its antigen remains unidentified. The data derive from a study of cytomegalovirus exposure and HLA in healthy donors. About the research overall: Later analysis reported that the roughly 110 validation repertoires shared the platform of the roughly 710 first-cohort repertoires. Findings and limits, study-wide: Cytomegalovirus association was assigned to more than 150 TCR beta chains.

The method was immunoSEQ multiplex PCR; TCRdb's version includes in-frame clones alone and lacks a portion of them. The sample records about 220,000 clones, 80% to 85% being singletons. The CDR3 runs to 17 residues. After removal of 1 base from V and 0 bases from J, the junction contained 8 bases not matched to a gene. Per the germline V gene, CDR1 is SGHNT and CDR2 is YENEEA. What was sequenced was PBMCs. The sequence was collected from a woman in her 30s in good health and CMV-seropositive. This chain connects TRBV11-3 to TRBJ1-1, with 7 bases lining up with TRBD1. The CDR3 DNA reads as TGTGCCAGCAGCTTAGCGGGAGGGGGCCCCTTGAACACTGAAGCTTTCTTT. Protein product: CASSLAGGGPLNTEAFF.